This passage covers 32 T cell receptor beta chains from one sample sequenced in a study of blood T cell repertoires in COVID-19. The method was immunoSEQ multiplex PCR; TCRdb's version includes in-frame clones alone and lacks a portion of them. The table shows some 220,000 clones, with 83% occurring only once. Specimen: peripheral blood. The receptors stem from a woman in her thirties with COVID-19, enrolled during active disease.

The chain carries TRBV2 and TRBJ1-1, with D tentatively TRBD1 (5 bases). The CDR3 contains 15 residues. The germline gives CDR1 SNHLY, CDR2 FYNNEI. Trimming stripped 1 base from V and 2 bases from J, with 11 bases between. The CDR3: CASSEVYRGNTEAFF. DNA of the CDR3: TGTGCCAGCAGTGAAGTTTATAGGGGAAACACTGAAGCTTTCTTT.

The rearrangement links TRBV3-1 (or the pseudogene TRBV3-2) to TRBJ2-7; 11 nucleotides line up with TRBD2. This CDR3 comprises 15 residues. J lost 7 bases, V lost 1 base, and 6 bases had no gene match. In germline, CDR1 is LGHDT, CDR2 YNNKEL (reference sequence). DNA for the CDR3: TGTGCCAGCAGCCAAGTACTAGCGGGAGCGGGGGAGCAGTACTTC. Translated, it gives CASSQVLAGAGEQYF.

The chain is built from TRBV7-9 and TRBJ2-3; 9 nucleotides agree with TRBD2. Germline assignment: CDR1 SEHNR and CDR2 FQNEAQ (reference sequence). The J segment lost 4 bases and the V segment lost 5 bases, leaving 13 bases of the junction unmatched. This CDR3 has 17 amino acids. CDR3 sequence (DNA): TGTGCCAGCAGCCCTCGGGAGCCAGCGGGGGGTGCAGATACGCAGTATTTT. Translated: CASSPREPAGGADTQYF.

As DNA, the CDR3 is TGTGCCAGCAGCCGCGGACAGGGGGCGAGGAACACCGGGGAGCTGTTTTTT. It codes for CASSRGQGARNTGELFF. V and J are TRBV7-9 and TRBJ2-2; 11 bases agree with TRBD1. The CDR3 has 17 amino acids. The junction had 6 bases not matched to a gene; V was cut back by 5 bases and J by 1 base. Germline values: CDR1 SEHNR, CDR2 FQNEAQ (reference sequence).

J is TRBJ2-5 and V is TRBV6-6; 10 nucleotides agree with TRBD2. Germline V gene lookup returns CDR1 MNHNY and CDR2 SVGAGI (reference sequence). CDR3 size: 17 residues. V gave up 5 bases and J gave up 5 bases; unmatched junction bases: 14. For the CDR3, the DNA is TGTGCCAGCAGTCCCGCCGGAGCGGGAGGGCCTAGGGAGACCCAGTACTTC. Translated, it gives CASSPAGAGGPRETQYF.

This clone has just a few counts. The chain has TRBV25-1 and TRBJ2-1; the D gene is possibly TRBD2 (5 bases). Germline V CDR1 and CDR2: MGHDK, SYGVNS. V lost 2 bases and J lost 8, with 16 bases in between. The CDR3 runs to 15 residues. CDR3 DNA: TGTGCCAGCAGTGAACCAACCGGGCCGGAGGATGAGCAGTTCTTC. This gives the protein CASSEPTGPEDEQFF.

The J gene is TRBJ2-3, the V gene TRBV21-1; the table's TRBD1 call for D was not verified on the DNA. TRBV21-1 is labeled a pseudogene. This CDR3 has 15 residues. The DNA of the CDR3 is TGTGCCAGCGCTCAGGACAGGGGCGAGTTGGATACGCAGTATTTT. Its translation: CASAQDRGELDTQYF.

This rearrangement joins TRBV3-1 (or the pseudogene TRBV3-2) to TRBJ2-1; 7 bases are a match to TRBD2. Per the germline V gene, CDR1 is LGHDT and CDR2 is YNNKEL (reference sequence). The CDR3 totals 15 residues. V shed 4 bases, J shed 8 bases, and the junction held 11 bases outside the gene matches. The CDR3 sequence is CASSLMGGTRHEQFF. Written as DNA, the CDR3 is TGTGCCAGCAGCCTCATGGGGGGGACCCGCCATGAGCAGTTCTTC.

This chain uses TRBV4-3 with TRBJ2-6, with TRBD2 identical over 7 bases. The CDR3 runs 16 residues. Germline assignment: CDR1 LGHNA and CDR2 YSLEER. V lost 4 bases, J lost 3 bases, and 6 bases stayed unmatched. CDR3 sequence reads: CASSRGGASGANVLTF. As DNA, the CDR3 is TGCGCCAGCAGCCGGGGAGGGGCAAGTGGGGCCAACGTCCTGACTTTC.

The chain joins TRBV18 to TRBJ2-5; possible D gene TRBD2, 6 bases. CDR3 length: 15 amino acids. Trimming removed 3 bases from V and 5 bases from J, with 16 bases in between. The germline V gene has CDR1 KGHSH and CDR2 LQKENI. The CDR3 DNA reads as TGTGCCAGCTCACCGCCCGGGTCGGAGGGGGAGACCCAGTACTTC. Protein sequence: CASSPPGSEGETQYF. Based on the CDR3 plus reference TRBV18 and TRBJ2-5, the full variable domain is NAGVMQNPRHLVRRRGQEARLRCSPMKGHSHVYWYRQLPEEGLKFMVYLQKENIIDESGMPKERFSAEFPKEGPSILRIQQVVRGDSAAYFCASSPPGSEGETQYFGPGTRLLVL.

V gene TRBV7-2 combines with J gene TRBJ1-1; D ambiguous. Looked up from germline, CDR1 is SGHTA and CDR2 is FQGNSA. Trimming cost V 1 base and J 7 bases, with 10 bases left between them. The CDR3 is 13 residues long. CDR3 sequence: CASSLDGGLEAFF. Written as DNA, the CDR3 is TGTGCCAGCAGCTTAGATGGCGGGCTTGAAGCTTTCTTT.

The CDR3 spells CSVGLTGGGSFSYEQYF. DNA of the CDR3: TGCAGCGTCGGACTAACTGGCGGGGGGTCGTTTTCCTACGAGCAGTACTTC. V is TRBV29-1 and J is TRBJ2-7; TRBD2 matches 8 bases. The length of the CDR3 is 17 residues. The V gene's germline CDR1 is SQVTM and CDR2 ANQGSEA. Trimming at V came to 6 bases and at J to 1 base, leaving 17 bases not matched to a gene.

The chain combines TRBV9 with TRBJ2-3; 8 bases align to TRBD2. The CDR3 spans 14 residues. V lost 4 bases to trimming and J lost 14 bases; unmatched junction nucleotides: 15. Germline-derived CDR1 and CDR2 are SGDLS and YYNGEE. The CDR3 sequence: CASSKLTSGGEMYF. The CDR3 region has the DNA TGTGCCAGCAGCAAACTTACGAGCGGGGGAGAGATGTATTTT.

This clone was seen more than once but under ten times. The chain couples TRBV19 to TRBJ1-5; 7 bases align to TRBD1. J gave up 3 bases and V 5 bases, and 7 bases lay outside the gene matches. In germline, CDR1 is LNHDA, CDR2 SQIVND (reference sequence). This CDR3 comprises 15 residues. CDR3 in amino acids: CASSPQTGNNQPQHF. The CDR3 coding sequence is TGTGCCAGTAGTCCGCAGACAGGGAACAATCAGCCCCAGCATTTT.

For the CDR3, the DNA is TGCGCCAGCAGCTTGGCCGCCGGGACAGGCGCAGATACGCAGTATTTT. As protein: CASSLAAGTGADTQYF. V gene TRBV5-1 combines with J gene TRBJ2-3; 8 nucleotides align to TRBD1. The trim removed 0 bases at V and 4 bases at J, leaving 7 bases unmatched. There are 16 residues in the CDR3. Germline V lookup: CDR1 SGHRS, CDR2 YFSETQ.

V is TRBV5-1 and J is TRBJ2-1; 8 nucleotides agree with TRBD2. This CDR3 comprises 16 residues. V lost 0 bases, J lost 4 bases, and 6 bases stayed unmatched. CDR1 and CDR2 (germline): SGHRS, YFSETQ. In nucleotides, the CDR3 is TGCGCCAGCAGCTTGGGAGCGGGGGCGACTTACAATGAGCAGTTCTTC. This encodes CASSLGAGATYNEQFF.

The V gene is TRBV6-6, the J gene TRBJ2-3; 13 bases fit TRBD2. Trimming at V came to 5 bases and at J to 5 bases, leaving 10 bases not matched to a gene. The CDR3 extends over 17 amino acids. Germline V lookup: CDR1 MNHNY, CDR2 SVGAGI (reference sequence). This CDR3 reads CASSPRTSGSFVDTQYF. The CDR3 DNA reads TGTGCCAGCAGTCCACGGACTAGCGGGAGTTTTGTAGATACGCAGTATTTT.

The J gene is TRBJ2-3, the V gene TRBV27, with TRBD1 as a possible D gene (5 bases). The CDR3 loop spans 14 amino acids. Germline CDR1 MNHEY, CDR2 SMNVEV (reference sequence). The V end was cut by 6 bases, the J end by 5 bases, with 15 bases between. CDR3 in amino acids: CASRAGWSGDTQYF. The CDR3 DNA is TGTGCCAGCAGGGCAGGGTGGTCTGGAGATACGCAGTATTTT.

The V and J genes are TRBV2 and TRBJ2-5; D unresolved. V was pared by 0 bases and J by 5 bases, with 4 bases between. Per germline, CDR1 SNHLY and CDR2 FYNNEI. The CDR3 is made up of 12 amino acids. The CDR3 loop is CASSEASETQYF. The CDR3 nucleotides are TGTGCCAGCAGTGAAGCCTCGGAGACCCAGTACTTC. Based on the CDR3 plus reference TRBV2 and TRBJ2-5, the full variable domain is EPEVTQTPSHQVTQMGQEVILRCVPISNHLYFYWYRQILGQKVEFLVSFYNNEISEKSEIFDDQFSVERPDGSNFTLKIRSTKLEDSAMYFCASSEASETQYFGPGTRLLVL.

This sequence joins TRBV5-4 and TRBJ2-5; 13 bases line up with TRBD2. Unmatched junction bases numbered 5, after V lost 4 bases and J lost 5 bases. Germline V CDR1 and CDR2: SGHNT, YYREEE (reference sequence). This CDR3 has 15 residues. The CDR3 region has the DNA TGTGCCAGCAGCGTAGGGACTAGCGGGATTGAGACCCAGTACTTC. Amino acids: CASSVGTSGIETQYF.

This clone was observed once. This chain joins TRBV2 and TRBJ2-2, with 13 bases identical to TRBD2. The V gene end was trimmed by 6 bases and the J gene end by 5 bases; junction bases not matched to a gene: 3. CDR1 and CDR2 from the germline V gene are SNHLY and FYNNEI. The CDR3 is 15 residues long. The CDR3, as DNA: TGTGCCAGCAGCGGGGGACTAGCGGGGACCGGGGAGCTGTTTTTT. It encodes CASSGGLAGTGELFF.

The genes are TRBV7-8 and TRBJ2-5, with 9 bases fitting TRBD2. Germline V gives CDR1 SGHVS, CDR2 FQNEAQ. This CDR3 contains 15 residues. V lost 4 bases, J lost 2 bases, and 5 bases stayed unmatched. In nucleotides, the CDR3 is TGTGCCAGCAGCTCACTGGCGGGGGGGCAAGAGACCCAGTACTTC. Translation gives CASSSLAGGQETQYF.

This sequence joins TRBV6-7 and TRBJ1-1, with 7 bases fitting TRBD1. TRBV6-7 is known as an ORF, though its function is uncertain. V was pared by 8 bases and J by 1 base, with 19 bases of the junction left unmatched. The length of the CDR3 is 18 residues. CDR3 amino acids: CASGFNAPRDRRNTEAFF. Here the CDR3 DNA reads TGTGCCAGCGGTTTCAATGCCCCCCGGGACAGAAGGAACACTGAAGCTTTCTTT.

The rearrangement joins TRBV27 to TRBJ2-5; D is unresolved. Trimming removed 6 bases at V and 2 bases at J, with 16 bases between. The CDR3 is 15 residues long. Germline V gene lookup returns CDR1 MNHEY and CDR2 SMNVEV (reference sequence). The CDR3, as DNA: TGTGCCAGCAGCAATAATGGGCTTTCTCAAGAGACCCAGTACTTC. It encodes CASSNNGLSQETQYF.

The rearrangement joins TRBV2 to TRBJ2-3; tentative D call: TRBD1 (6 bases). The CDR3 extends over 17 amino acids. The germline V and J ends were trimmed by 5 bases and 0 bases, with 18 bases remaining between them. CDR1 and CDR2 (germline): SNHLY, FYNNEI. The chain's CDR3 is CASSPALNRVSTDTQYF. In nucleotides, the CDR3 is TGTGCCAGCAGTCCCGCCCTTAACAGGGTTAGCACAGATACGCAGTATTTT.

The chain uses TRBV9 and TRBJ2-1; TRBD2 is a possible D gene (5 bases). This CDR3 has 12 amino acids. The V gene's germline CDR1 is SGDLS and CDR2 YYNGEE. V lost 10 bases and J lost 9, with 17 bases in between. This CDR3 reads CAVGSGLGEQFF. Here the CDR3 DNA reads TGTGCCGTCGGATCGGGGTTAGGTGAGCAGTTCTTC.

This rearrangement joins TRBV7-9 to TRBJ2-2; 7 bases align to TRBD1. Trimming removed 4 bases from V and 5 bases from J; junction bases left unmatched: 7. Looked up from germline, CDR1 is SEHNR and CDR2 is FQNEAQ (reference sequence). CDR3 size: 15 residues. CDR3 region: CASSSRTGSTGELFF. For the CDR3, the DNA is TGTGCCAGCAGCTCCAGGACAGGTTCGACCGGGGAGCTGTTTTTT.

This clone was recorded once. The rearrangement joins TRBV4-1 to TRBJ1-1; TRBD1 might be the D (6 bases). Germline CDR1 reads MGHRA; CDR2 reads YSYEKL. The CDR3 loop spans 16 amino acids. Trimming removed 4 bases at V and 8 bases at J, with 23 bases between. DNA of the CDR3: TGCGCCAGCAGCCCGGCCCATACGACAGGTTCGACGGAAGCTTTCTTT. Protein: CASSPAHTTGSTEAFF.

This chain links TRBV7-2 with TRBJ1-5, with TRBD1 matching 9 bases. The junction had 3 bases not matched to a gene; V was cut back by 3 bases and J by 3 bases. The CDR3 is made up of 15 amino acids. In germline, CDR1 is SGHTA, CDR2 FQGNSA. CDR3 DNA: TGTGCCAGCAGCTTGGGACAGGGAATCAATCAGCCCCAGCATTTT. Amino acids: CASSLGQGINQPQHF.

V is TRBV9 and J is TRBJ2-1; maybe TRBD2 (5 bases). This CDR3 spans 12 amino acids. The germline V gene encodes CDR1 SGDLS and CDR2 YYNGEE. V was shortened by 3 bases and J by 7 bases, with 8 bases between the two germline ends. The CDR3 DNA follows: TGTGCCAGCAGCGCCACGGGAAATGAGCAGTTCTTC. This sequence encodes CASSATGNEQFF. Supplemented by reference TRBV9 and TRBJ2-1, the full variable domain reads DSGVTQTPKHLITATGQRVTLRCSPRSGDLSVYWYQQSLDQGLQFLIQYYNGEERAKGNILERFSAQQFPDLHSELNLSSLELGDSALYFCASSATGNEQFFGPGTRLTVL.

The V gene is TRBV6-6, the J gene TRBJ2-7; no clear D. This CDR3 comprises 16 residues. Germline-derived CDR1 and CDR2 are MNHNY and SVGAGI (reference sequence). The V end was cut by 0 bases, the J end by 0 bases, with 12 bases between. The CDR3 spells CASSYSGASPSYEQYF. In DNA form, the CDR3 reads TGTGCCAGCAGTTACTCGGGCGCGTCACCCTCCTACGAGCAGTACTTC.

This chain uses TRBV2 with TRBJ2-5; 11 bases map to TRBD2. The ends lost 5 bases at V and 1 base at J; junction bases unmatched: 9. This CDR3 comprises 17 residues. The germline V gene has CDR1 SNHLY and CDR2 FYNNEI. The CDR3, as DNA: TGTGCCAGCAGTCTTCCTACTAGCGGGAGCCGCCAAGAGACCCAGTACTTC. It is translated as CASSLPTSGSRQETQYF.